These 4 T cell receptor beta chains share one sample of origin, sequenced in a study of cytomegalovirus exposure and HLA in healthy donors. The PCR ran on 60 Vbeta and 13 Jbeta primers. Sequencing was performed with immunoSEQ multiplex PCR; in TCRdb, only in-frame clones are kept and a portion is missing. This sample's table has approximately 37,000 clones. The sequencing input was PBMCs. All receptors come from a human donor in good health.

The chain couples TRBV6-5 to TRBJ1-2; D call uncertain. V lost 2 bases to trimming and J lost 0 bases, with 7 bases between them. The CDR3 has 14 amino acids. Germline CDR1 is MNHEY and CDR2 is SVGAGI. CDR3 sequence reads: CASSYGTSNYGYTF. The CDR3 DNA reads TGTGCCAGCAGTTACGGCACCTCTAACTATGGCTACACCTTC.

The rearrangement links TRBV7-9 to TRBJ2-7; D is unclear. This CDR3 spans 14 amino acids. V lost 0 bases, J lost 0 bases, and 6 bases lay in between. Germline CDR1 reads SEHNR; CDR2 reads FQNEAQ (reference sequence). In nucleotides, the CDR3 is TGTGCCAGCAGCTTAGCCGTGAGCTCCTACGAGCAGTACTTC. It codes for CASSLAVSSYEQYF.

The V gene is TRBV27, the J gene TRBJ2-3, with 10 bases aligning to TRBD1. This CDR3 is built from 15 residues. J lost 6 bases, V lost 3 bases, and 6 bases had no gene match. From germline, CDR1 is MNHEY and CDR2 SMNVEV (reference sequence). CDR3: CASSLPTGGGDTQYF. DNA for the CDR3: TGTGCCAGCAGTTTGCCGACAGGGGGCGGCGATACGCAGTATTTT.

The J gene is TRBJ1-6, the V gene TRBV18; D may be TRBD1 (6 bases). The CDR3 loop spans 14 amino acids. With 1 base removed from V and 8 bases from J, the gap between germline ends came to 9 bases. Germline V lookup: CDR1 KGHSH, CDR2 LQKENI. CDR3 sequence (DNA): TGTGCCAGCTCACCACGGGGGCTTGATTCACCCCTCCACTTT. It translates to CASSPRGLDSPLHF.